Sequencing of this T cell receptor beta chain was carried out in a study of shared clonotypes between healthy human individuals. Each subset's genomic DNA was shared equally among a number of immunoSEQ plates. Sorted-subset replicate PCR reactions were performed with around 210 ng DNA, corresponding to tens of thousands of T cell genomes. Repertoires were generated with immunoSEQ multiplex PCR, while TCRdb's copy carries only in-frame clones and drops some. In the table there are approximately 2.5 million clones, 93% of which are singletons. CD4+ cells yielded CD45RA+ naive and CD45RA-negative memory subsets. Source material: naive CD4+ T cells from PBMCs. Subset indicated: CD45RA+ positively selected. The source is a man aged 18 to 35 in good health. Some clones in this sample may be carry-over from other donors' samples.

The CDR3 loop reads CASSPRTGGTYEQYF. DNA for the CDR3: TGTGCCAGCAGCCCCAGGACAGGGGGTACCTACGAGCAGTACTTC. This chain joins TRBV7-2 and TRBJ2-7; 10 nucleotides line up with TRBD1. V shed 5 bases and J 2 bases; nucleotides not matched to a gene: 6. Germline CDR1 is SGHTA and CDR2 is FQGNSA. CDR3 length: 15 amino acids.